A single sample is the source of the 27 T cell receptor beta chains below, sequenced in a study of vaccination and CD4 T cells after COVID-19 (dated by TCRdb to the early 2020s). Interpreted using the paper, the treatment or condition label stands for: 10-day PBMC culture with coronavirus spike peptide pools or control peptides (ViraFEST assay). For these receptors, no antigen is known. The library came from PCR. Sequencing was performed on an Illumina iSeq 100. At the Johns Hopkins FTIC core, DNA from the cultured CD4+ T cells underwent TCR sequencing with the Oncomine TCR Beta short-read assay. TCRdb took the public reads, trimmed them with fastp at Q25, ran MiXCR for clone calling and kept in-frame beta chains. Duplicate CDR3 protein sequences are folded into a single record with the most common DNA and genes. For this sample there are approximately 21,000 distinct CDR3 sequences; around 52% appear just once. The ten largest make up around a sixth of the sample.

The source material was CD4+ T cells from blood, cultured in vitro. The receptors here all came from a human donor who had recovered from COVID-19.

The chain is built from TRBV5-8 and TRBJ2-4; D is possibly TRBD1 (6 bases). Germline V gives CDR1 SGHTS, CDR2 YDEGEE. Trimming took 2 bases from V and 2 from J, leaving 8 bases between them. There are 14 residues in the CDR3. In DNA, the CDR3 is TGTGCCAGCAGCTTTACAGGGACCAAAAACATTCAGTACTTC. Translated: CASSFTGTKNIQYF.

The chain employs TRBV20-1 and TRBJ2-3, with D unclear. Looked up from germline, CDR1 is DFQATT and CDR2 is SNEGSKA (reference sequence). This CDR3 comprises 11 residues. V gave up 7 bases and J gave up 5 bases, with 10 bases separating them. The CDR3 region has the DNA TGCAGTGGAGTAAGGCAAGATACGCAGTATTTT. This sequence encodes CSGVRQDTQYF.

This chain links TRBV6-1 with TRBJ1-2; TRBD1 aligns across 7 bases. There are 15 residues in the CDR3. Germline V gene lookup returns CDR1 MNHNS and CDR2 SASEGT. Trimming took 6 bases from V and 2 from J; bases not matched to a gene: 9. The CDR3 coding sequence is TGTGCCAGCAGGCGTCCGGGACAGAGAAACTATGGCTACACCTTC. It yields the protein CASRRPGQRNYGYTF.

This clonotype was seen only a few times. For the CDR3, the DNA is TGTGCCAGCAGCTTAGACAGCGGTCCTGAGTACCAAGAGACCCAGTACTTC. Its protein product is CASSLDSGPEYQETQYF. The chain has TRBV11-3 and TRBJ2-5; D might be TRBD2 (5 bases). CDR1 is SGHNT, CDR2 YENEEA, per germline. The V and J ends lost 0 bases and 0 bases respectively, with 14 bases between them. There are 17 residues in the CDR3.

Details on this clonotype: One end of the junction does not line up with germline, which may come from a read error. The chain uses TRBV11-3 and TRBJ1-2, with 7 bases matching TRBD1. The CDR3 totals 15 residues. Germline CDR1 SGHNT, CDR2 YENEEA. The CDR3 bases are TGTGCCAGCAGCTTAGGTCTGGGACAGATTTATGGGTACACCTTC. Translated, it gives CASSLGLGQIYGYTF.

In regard to this clonotype: An end of the junction does not agree with germline; a read error may underlie this. The rearrangement joins TRBV7-8 to TRBJ1-4; D remains ambiguous. In germline, CDR1 is SGHVS, CDR2 FQNEAQ. The CDR3 covers 11 residues. CDR3 DNA sequence: TGTGTCAGCAGCTTTAGAGAAAAACTGTTTTTT. Translation gives CVSSFREKLFF. Variable domain in full (rest from reference TRBV7-8 and TRBJ1-4): GAGVSQSPRYKVAKRGQDVALRCDPISGHVSLFWYQQALGQGPEFLTYFQNEAQLDKSGLPSDRFFAERPEGSVSTLKIQRTQQEDSAVYLCVSSFREKLFFGSGTQLSVL.

This chain connects TRBV20-1 to TRBJ2-7; maybe TRBD2 (7 bases). The V gene's germline CDR1 is DFQATT and CDR2 SNEGSKA (reference sequence). The CDR3 consists of 15 residues. V gave up 6 bases and J gave up 2 bases, with 20 bases separating them. CDR3 sequence (DNA): TGCAGTGCCCGCGGGGGCGGGGGTATTACCTACGAGCAGTACTTC. Its translation is CSARGGGGITYEQYF.

The V gene is TRBV7-8, the J gene TRBJ1-4; 9 bases are shared with TRBD1. The CDR3 runs 17 residues. J lost 6 bases, V lost 3 bases, and 11 bases had no gene match. Germline V lookup: CDR1 SGHVS, CDR2 FQNEAQ. CDR3 DNA sequence: TGTGCCAGCAGCTTGAGGACAGGGGCCCAACTAGATGAAAAACTGTTTTTT. It codes for CASSLRTGAQLDEKLFF.

The chain is built from TRBV10-1 and TRBJ2-7; 8 bases map to TRBD2. CDR3 length: 15 amino acids. Germline lookup yields CDR1 WNHNN and CDR2 SYGVQD (reference sequence). The V and J ends lost 0 bases and 6 bases, in that order; junction bases with no gene match: 7. The CDR3: CASSESRAGVGEQYF. CDR3 in DNA: TGCGCCAGCAGTGAGTCCCGAGCGGGAGTGGGCGAGCAGTACTTC.

V gene TRBV20-1 combines with J gene TRBJ2-7; 8 bases align to TRBD2. The CDR3 length is 14 residues. V lost 4 bases to trimming and J lost 0 bases; unmatched junction nucleotides: 5. CDR1 and CDR2 (germline): DFQATT, SNEGSKA (reference sequence). CDR3 protein: CSATSGLVSYEQYF. CDR3 nucleotide sequence: TGCAGTGCTACGTCGGGACTAGTCTCCTACGAGCAGTACTTC.

The gene calls are TRBV2 and TRBJ1-6; D is uncertain. CDR1 is SNHLY and CDR2 is FYNNEI in the germline V gene. This CDR3 comprises 13 residues. V lost 4 bases and J lost 6, with 7 bases in between. Written as DNA, the CDR3 is TGTGCCAGCAGTGGTGAACTTAATTCACCCCTCCACTTT. Protein sequence: CASSGELNSPLHF.

The chain has TRBV6-5 and TRBJ1-5; a weak D match, TRBD1 (6 bases). Germline CDR1 MNHEY, CDR2 SVGAGI. Trimming shortened V by 4 bases and J by 1 base, and 23 bases separated the two germline ends. This CDR3 is 19 amino acids long. CDR3 in DNA: TGTGCCAGCAGTTCTTACCGGGACATCAGGGATAGAAGCAATCAGCCCCAGCATTTT. It translates to CASSSYRDIRDRSNQPQHF.

The chain uses TRBV7-9 and TRBJ2-6; D gene uncertain. Trimming removed 3 bases from V and 0 bases from J, with 6 bases in between. The CDR3 extends over 15 amino acids. The germline gives CDR1 SEHNR, CDR2 FQNEAQ (reference sequence). The CDR3, as DNA: TGTGCCAGCAGCTTCACGGCCTCTGGGGCCAACGTCCTGACTTTC. Amino acid sequence: CASSFTASGANVLTF. The whole variable domain, remainder taken from reference TRBV7-9 and TRBJ2-6, is DTGVSQNPRHKITKRGQNVTFRCDPISEHNRLYWYRQTLGQGPEFLTYFQNEAQLEKSRLLSDRFSAERPKGSFSTLEIQRTEQGDSAMYLCASSFTASGANVLTFGAGSRLTVL.

The gene calls are TRBV7-9 and TRBJ2-5; 9 bases are a match to TRBD1. Trimming removed 8 bases from V and 5 bases from J; junction bases left unmatched: 0. The CDR3 consists of 11 residues. The germline V gene has CDR1 SEHNR and CDR2 FQNEAQ (reference sequence). CDR3 in amino acids: CASGTGETQYF. CDR3 nucleotides: TGTGCCAGCGGGACAGGGGAGACCCAGTACTTC.

This chain joins TRBV12-3 or TRBV12-4 and TRBJ2-2; 7 bases match TRBD1. CDR3 length: 14 residues. Trimming removed 4 bases from V and 7 bases from J; junction bases left unmatched: 6. CDR3 sequence reads: CASSSRQGRGELFF. CDR3 DNA: TGTGCCAGCAGTTCTCGACAGGGACGCGGGGAGCTGTTTTTT.

This chain joins TRBV7-2 and TRBJ2-7; 10 bases match TRBD1. This CDR3 region has 15 residues. Germline CDR1 and CDR2: SGHTA and FQGNSA. After removal of 2 bases from V and 5 bases from J, the junction contained 6 bases not matched to a gene. The CDR3 sequence is CASSLLGQGYHEQYF. The CDR3 DNA is TGTGCCAGCAGCTTATTGGGACAGGGGTACCACGAGCAGTACTTC.

The J gene is TRBJ1-2, the V gene TRBV29-1; D is unresolved. Germline-derived CDR1 and CDR2 are SQVTM and ANQGSEA. Trimming took 3 bases from V and 5 from J, leaving 10 bases between them. This CDR3 contains 12 residues. The CDR3 bases are TGCAGCGTTGATCGAACCCGGTATGGCTACACCTTC. This gives the protein CSVDRTRYGYTF.

The chain uses TRBV24-1 and TRBJ1-1; 9 nucleotides line up with TRBD1. Germline values: CDR1 KGHDR, CDR2 SFDVKD. This CDR3 is 15 amino acids long. J lost 3 bases, V lost 4 bases, and 5 bases had no gene match. The CDR3 is CATSDPRQGDTEAFF. The CDR3 DNA is TGTGCCACCAGTGACCCGAGACAGGGGGACACTGAAGCTTTCTTT.

The rearrangement links TRBV24-1 to TRBJ1-2; 7 nucleotides line up with TRBD1. J gave up 10 bases and V 3 bases, and 10 bases lay outside the gene matches. This CDR3 spans 14 amino acids. Per germline, CDR1 KGHDR and CDR2 SFDVKD. CDR3 sequence: CATSDPRDSQPYTF. CDR3 sequence (DNA): TGTGCCACCAGTGATCCCCGGGACAGCCAACCCTACACCTTC.

The V call is TRBV19, the J call TRBJ2-5; D is possibly TRBD1 (5 bases). V lost 1 base and J lost 0, with 6 bases in between. The CDR3 is made up of 14 amino acids. Germline loops: CDR1 LNHDA, CDR2 SQIVND (reference sequence). The CDR3 nucleotides are TGTGCCAGTAGTATAGGGACAAACCAAGAGACCCAGTACTTC. This encodes CASSIGTNQETQYF.

The V and J genes are TRBV6-5 and TRBJ1-5; 9 nucleotides agree with TRBD1. With 0 bases clipped from V and 5 bases from J, the junction kept 8 bases outside the gene matches. CDR1 and CDR2 from the germline V gene are MNHEY and SVGAGI. CDR3 length: 17 amino acids. The CDR3 spells CASSYSMGQGGYQPQHF. For the CDR3, the DNA is TGTGCCAGCAGTTACTCGATGGGACAGGGAGGATATCAGCCCCAGCATTTT.

The chain joins TRBV7-2 to TRBJ2-7, with 10 bases aligning to TRBD2. The CDR3 runs to 15 residues. CDR1 SGHTA and CDR2 FQGNSA come from the germline V gene. Unmatched junction bases numbered 5, after V lost 5 bases and J lost 1 base. CDR3 sequence reads: CASSRASGGSYEQYF. In DNA form, the CDR3 reads TGTGCCAGCAGCCGAGCTAGCGGGGGTTCCTACGAGCAGTACTTC. The full variable domain, with the rest looked up from reference TRBV7-2 and TRBJ2-7, is GAGVSQSPSNKVTEKGKDVELRCDPISGHTALYWYRQSLGQGLEFLIYFQGNSAPDKSGLPSDRFSAERTGGSVSTLTIQRTQQEDSAVYLCASSRASGGSYEQYFGPGTRLTVT.

The chain uses TRBV10-3 and TRBJ2-3, with D maybe TRBD2 (6 bases). Germline V lookup: CDR1 ENHRY, CDR2 SYGVKD. This CDR3 contains 14 residues. V lost 5 bases and J lost 0, with 9 bases in between. The CDR3 region is CAISSGTSTDTQYF. The CDR3 nucleotides are TGTGCCATCAGTTCCGGGACTAGCACAGATACGCAGTATTTT.

The chain recombines TRBV24-1 with TRBJ2-1; D is unclear. The CDR3 runs to 13 residues. CDR1 is KGHDR, CDR2 SFDVKD, per germline. The V gene lost 0 bases and the J gene lost 9 bases, with 8 bases spanning the gap. DNA of the CDR3: TGTGCCACCAGTGATTTGGGTTCAACTGAGCAGTTCTTC. Translated, it gives CATSDLGSTEQFF.

This clonotype has a handful of counts. The chain employs TRBV15 and TRBJ1-5; D uncertain. V was trimmed by 1 base and J by 9 bases, leaving 7 bases between them. This CDR3 contains 12 residues. Germline CDR1 is LNHNV and CDR2 is YYDKDF (reference sequence). The CDR3 reads CATSRGIRPQHF. Written as DNA, the CDR3 is TGTGCCACCAGCAGAGGGATCAGGCCCCAGCATTTT.

This chain joins TRBV20-1 and TRBJ2-3; a possible D gene is TRBD2 (6 bases). CDR1 and CDR2 from the germline V gene are DFQATT and SNEGSKA (reference sequence). Trimming removed 2 bases at V and 0 bases at J, with 12 bases between. The CDR3 spans 15 residues. The CDR3 DNA is TGCAGTGCTAGAAGGTTGGCGGGGAGCACAGATACGCAGTATTTT. Protein sequence: CSARRLAGSTDTQYF.

CDR3 amino acids: CASSRGRTLDTEAFF. The CDR3 region has the DNA TGTGCCAGCAGTCGAGGACGGACCTTGGACACTGAAGCTTTCTTT. This rearrangement joins TRBV12-3 or TRBV12-4 to TRBJ1-1; D is ambiguous. V lost 5 bases and J lost 3, with 16 bases in between. The CDR3 covers 15 residues.